The 3 T cell receptor beta chains in this list originate from one sample, sequenced in a study of T-cell memory formation after mild COVID-19. MiXCR, run by TCRdb on the 5' RACE reads, gives a single entry per CDR3 protein. Here the sample spans under 700,000 distinct CDR3 sequences, roughly 21% being singletons. Specimen: PBMCs or a T cell subset sorted from them (not recorded which). The receptors here all came from an adult woman who had mild COVID-19 (a few samples of this study predate the infection). Cell type and time point are not known.

The J gene is TRBJ1-4, the V gene TRBV6-2 or TRBV6-3; D not certain. Germline loops: CDR1 MNHEY, CDR2 SVGEGT. V shed 6 bases and J shed 3 bases, with 14 bases lying between them. The CDR3 consists of 15 residues. The CDR3 DNA reads as TGTGCCAGCAGGACCTACGGCGGCTCTAATGAAAAACTGTTTTTT. Its translation: CASRTYGGSNEKLFF.

This clonotype was seen a handful of times. The chain is built from TRBV15 and TRBJ2-5; either TRBD1 or TRBD2 may fit D (5 bases each). Looked up from germline, CDR1 is LNHNV and CDR2 is YYDKDF (reference sequence). The CDR3 has 14 amino acids. The ends were cut back, 4 bases at V and 5 bases at J, with 14 bases in the middle. In DNA, the CDR3 is TGTGCCACCAGCACGTCGGTGGGGGTTGAGACCCAGTACTTC. Amino acids: CATSTSVGVETQYF.

This clonotype showed up many times. Mismatch with germline at one junction end may stem from a read error. The chain carries TRBV5-1 and TRBJ2-7, with a possible D match to TRBD1 (9 bases). The CDR3 spans 14 residues. Germline CDR1 reads SGHRS; CDR2 reads YFSETQ. DNA of the CDR3: TGTGCCAGCAGTTTAGCGGGACAGGGCTACGAGCAGTACTTC. As protein: CASSLAGQGYEQYF.